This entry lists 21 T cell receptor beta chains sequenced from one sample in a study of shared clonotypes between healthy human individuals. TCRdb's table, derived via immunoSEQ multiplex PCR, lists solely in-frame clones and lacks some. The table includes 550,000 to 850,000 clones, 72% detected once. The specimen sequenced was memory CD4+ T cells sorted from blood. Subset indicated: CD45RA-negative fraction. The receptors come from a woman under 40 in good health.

The CDR3 DNA sequence: TGCGCCAGCAGCTGGGGCGGACTAGAGAAGAACCAGTACGAGCAGTACTTC. Its protein is CASSWGGLEKNQYEQYF. This sequence joins TRBV5-1 and TRBJ2-7, with 7 bases matching TRBD2. Germline loops: CDR1 SGHRS, CDR2 YFSETQ. V dropped 3 bases and J dropped 4; count of bases not matched to a gene: 16. This CDR3 has 17 residues.

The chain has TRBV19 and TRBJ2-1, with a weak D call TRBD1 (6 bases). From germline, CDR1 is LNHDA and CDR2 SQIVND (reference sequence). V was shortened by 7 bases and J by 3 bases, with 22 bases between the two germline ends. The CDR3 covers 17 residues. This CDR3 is CASTPPGAGALYNEQFF. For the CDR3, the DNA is TGTGCCAGTACCCCCCCGGGCGCAGGGGCACTCTACAATGAGCAGTTCTTC. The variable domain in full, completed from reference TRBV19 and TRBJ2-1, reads DGGITQSPKYLFRKEGQNVTLSCEQNLNHDAMYWYRQDPGQGLRLIYYSQIVNDFQKGDIAEGYSVSREKKESFPLTVTSAQKNPTAFYLCASTPPGAGALYNEQFFGPGTRLTVL.

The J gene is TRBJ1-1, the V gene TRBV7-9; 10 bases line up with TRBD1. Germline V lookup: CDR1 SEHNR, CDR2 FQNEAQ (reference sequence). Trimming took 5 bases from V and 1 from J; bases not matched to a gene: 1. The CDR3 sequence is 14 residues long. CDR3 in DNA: TGTGCCAGCAGCCGGACAGGGGGGAACACTGAAGCTTTCTTT. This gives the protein CASSRTGGNTEAFF.

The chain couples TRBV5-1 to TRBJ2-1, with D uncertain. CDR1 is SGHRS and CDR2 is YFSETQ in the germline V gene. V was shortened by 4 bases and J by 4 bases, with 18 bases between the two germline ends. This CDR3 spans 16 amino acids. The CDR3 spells CASSDPGSRLYNEQFF. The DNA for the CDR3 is TGCGCCAGCAGCGACCCGGGCTCGAGGTTGTACAATGAGCAGTTCTTC.

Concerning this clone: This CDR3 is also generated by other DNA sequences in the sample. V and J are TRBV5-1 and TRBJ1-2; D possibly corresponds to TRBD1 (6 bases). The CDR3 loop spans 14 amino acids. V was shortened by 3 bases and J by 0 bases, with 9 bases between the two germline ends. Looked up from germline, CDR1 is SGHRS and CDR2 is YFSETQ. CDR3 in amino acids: CASSSTGPNYGYTF. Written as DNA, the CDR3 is TGCGCCAGCAGCTCGACAGGACCTAACTATGGCTACACCTTC.

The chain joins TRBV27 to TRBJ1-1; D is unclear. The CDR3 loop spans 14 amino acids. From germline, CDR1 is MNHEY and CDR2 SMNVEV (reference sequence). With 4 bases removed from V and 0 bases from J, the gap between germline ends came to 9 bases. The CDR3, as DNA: TGTGCCAGCAGTTCCAGCTACATGAACACTGAAGCTTTCTTT. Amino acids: CASSSSYMNTEAFF.

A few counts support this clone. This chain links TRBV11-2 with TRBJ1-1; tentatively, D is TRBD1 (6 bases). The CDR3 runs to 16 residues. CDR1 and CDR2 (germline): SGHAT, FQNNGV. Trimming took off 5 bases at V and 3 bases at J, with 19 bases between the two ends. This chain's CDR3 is CASSPSPYREYTEAFF. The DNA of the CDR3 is TGTGCCAGCAGCCCAAGCCCGTACAGGGAATACACTGAAGCTTTCTTT.

The CDR3 spells CASRPPSGNTIYF. In nucleotides, the CDR3 is TGTGCCAGTAGACCTCCATCCGGAAACACCATATATTTT. The chain recombines TRBV19 with TRBJ1-3; the D is unclear. Germline CDR1 and CDR2: LNHDA and SQIVND (reference sequence). This CDR3 spans 13 amino acids. V lost 6 bases to trimming and J lost 4 bases, with 10 bases between them.

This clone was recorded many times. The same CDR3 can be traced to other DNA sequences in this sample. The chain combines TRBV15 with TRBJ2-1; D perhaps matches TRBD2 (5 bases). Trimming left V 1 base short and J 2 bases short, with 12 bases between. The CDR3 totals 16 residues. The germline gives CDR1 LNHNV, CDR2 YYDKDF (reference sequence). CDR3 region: CATSRGVEVTYNEQFF. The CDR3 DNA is TGTGCCACCAGCAGAGGCGTGGAGGTAACCTACAATGAGCAGTTCTTC. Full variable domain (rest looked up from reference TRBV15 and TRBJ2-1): DAMVIQNPRYQVTQFGKPVTLSCSQTLNHNVMYWYQQKSSQAPKLLFHYYDKDFNNEADTPDNFQSRRPNTSFCFLDIRSPGLGDTAMYLCATSRGVEVTYNEQFFGPGTRLTVL.

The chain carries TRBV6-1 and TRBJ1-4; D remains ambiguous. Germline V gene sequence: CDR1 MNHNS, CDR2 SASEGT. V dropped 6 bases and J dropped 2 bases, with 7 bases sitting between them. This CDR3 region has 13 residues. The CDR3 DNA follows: TGTGCCAGCAGGCGTCCCACTAATGAAAAACTGTTTTTT. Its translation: CASRRPTNEKLFF.

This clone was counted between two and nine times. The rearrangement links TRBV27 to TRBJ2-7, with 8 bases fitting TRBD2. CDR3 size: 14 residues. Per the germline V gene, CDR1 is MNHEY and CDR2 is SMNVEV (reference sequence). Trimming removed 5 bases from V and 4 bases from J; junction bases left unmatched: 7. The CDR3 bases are TGTGCCAGCAGTCAGAGCGGGAGTTGGTACGAGCAGTACTTC. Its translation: CASSQSGSWYEQYF.

CDR3 DNA sequence: TGTGCCAGCAGCTTCAGGGGGACAGGCGATGGCTACACCTTC. It encodes CASSFRGTGDGYTF. This chain uses TRBV11-2 with TRBJ1-2; 8 bases match TRBD1. V gave up 3 bases and J gave up 6 bases; unmatched junction bases: 6. Germline CDR1 reads SGHAT; CDR2 reads FQNNGV. The CDR3 contains 14 residues.

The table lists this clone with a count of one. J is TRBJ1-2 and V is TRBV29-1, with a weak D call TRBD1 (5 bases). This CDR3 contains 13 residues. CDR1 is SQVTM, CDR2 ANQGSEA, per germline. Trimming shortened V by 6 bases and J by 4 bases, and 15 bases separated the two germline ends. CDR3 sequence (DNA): TGCAGCGTCCGTCCGGACACCTTCTATGGCTACACCTTC. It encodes CSVRPDTFYGYTF. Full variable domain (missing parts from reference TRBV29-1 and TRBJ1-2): SAVISQKPSRDICQRGTSLTIQCQVDSQVTMMFWYRQQPGQSLTLIATANQGSEATYESGFVIDKFPISRPNLTFSTLTVSNMSPEDSSIYLCSVRPDTFYGYTFGSGTRLTVV.

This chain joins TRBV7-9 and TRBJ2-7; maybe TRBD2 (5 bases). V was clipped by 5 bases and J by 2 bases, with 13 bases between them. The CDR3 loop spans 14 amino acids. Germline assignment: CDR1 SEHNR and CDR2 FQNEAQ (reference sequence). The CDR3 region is CASSPRTRAYEQYF. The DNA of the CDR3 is TGTGCCAGCAGCCCCAGGACTCGAGCCTACGAGCAGTACTTC.

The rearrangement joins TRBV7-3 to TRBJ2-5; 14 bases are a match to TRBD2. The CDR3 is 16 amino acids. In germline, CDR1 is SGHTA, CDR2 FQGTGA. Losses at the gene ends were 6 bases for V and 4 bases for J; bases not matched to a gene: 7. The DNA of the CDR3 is TGTGCCAGCAGTCAGCCGGGACTAGCGGGAGTAGAGACCCAGTACTTC. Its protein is CASSQPGLAGVETQYF.

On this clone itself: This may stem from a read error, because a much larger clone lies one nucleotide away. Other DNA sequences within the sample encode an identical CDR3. The CDR3 region is CSAREETQYF. The DNA of the CDR3 is TGCAGTGCTAGGGAGGAGACCCAGTACTTC. The chain carries TRBV20-1 and TRBJ2-5; D remains ambiguous. The length of the CDR3 is 10 residues. Germline V gene sequence: CDR1 DFQATT, CDR2 SNEGSKA (reference sequence). V was clipped by 3 bases and J by 5 bases, with 4 bases between them.

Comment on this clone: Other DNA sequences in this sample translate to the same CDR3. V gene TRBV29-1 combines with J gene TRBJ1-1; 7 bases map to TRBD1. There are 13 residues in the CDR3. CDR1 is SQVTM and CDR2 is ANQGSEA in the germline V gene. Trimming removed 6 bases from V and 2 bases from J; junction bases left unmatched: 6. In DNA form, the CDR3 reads TGCAGCGTCGGCAACAGGGGCAACACTGAAGCTTTCTTT. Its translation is CSVGNRGNTEAFF.

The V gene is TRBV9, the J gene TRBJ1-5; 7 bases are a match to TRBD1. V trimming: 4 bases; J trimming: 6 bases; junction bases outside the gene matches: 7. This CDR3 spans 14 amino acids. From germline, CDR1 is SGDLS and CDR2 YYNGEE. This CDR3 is CASSFGQVGQPQHF. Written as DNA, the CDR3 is TGTGCCAGCAGCTTCGGACAGGTTGGTCAGCCCCAGCATTTT.

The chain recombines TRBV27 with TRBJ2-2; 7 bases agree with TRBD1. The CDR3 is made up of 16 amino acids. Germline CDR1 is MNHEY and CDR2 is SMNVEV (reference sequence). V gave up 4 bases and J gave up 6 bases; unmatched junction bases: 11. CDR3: CASSSRQGSYPGELFF. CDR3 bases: TGTGCCAGCAGTTCAAGACAGGGATCTTACCCCGGGGAGCTGTTTTTT.

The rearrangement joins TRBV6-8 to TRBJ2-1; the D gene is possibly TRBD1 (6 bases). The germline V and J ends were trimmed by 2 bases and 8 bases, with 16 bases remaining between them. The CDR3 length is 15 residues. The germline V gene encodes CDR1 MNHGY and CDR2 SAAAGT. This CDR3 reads CASSYDLPGAYEQFF. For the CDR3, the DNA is TGTGCCAGCAGTTACGACTTGCCAGGGGCTTATGAGCAGTTCTTC.

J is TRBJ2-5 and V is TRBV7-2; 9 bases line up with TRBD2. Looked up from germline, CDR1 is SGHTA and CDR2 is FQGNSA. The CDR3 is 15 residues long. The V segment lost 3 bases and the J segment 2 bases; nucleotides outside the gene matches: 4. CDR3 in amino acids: CASSFSGSGQETQYF. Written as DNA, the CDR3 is TGTGCCAGCAGCTTTAGCGGGAGTGGTCAAGAGACCCAGTACTTC.